This passage covers 8 T cell receptor beta chains from one sample sequenced in a study of T cell responses to AZD1222 COVID-19 vaccine. Assay used: immunoSEQ multiplex PCR; TCRdb lists only in-frame clones, some missing. This table holds 190,000 or so clones, approximately 93% found once. The sequencing used peripheral blood, collected 28 days after the second AZD1222 dose. The receptors derive from an adult who received the AZD1222 COVID-19 vaccine.

The rearrangement links TRBV11-3 to TRBJ2-3, with 13 bases identical to TRBD2. The CDR3 is made up of 16 amino acids. J lost 3 bases, V lost 6 bases, and 6 bases had no gene match. Germline V gives CDR1 SGHNT, CDR2 YENEEA. CDR3 sequence: CASSEGLAGSTDTQYF. CDR3 in DNA: TGTGCCAGCAGTGAGGGACTAGCGGGATCAACAGATACGCAGTATTTT.

A few counts support this clone. The rearrangement uses TRBV27 and TRBJ1-5; D unclear. The V and J ends lost 2 bases and 8 bases respectively, with 10 bases between them. This CDR3 has 13 amino acids. Germline values: CDR1 MNHEY, CDR2 SMNVEV (reference sequence). The CDR3 DNA reads TGTGCCAGCAGTTTACGGGAGGCGGAGCCCCAGCATTTT. As protein: CASSLREAEPQHF.

V usage is TRBV11-2 and J usage is TRBJ2-5, with 8 bases lining up with TRBD2. The CDR3 sequence is 17 residues long. V gave up 5 bases and J gave up 0 bases; unmatched junction bases: 11. Germline V gives CDR1 SGHAT, CDR2 FQNNGV. DNA of the CDR3: TGTGCCAGCAGCCCCCGGGGGGGAACAGGGTACCAAGAGACCCAGTACTTC. Translation: CASSPRGGTGYQETQYF.

A single count supports this clone. The chain couples TRBV12-3 or TRBV12-4 to TRBJ2-1; D call uncertain. The CDR3 contains 13 residues. Trimming removed 8 bases at V and 10 bases at J, with 18 bases between. The CDR3 spells CASSYSRSYEQFF. CDR3 nucleotides: TGTGCCAGCTCCTACTCCCGGAGTTACGAGCAGTTCTTC.

The rearrangement joins TRBV5-4 to TRBJ2-1, with D possibly being TRBD1 (5 bases). Trimming pared 3 bases from V and 5 bases from J, leaving 21 bases between. CDR1 SGHNT and CDR2 YYREEE come from the germline V gene (reference sequence). CDR3 length: 17 amino acids. The CDR3 sequence is CASSYRAAGPINNEQFF. Written as DNA, the CDR3 is TGTGCCAGCAGCTATAGGGCCGCAGGGCCCATTAACAATGAGCAGTTCTTC.

The chain combines TRBV5-1 with TRBJ1-4, with D uncertain. There are 15 residues in the CDR3. Germline V gives CDR1 SGHRS, CDR2 YFSETQ. The V and J ends lost 0 bases and 1 base respectively, with 7 bases between them. CDR3 in DNA: TGCGCCAGCAGCTTGGCCCCGGTAACTAATGAAAAACTGTTTTTT. Its protein product is CASSLAPVTNEKLFF.

The V and J genes are TRBV21-1 and TRBJ2-7. TRBV21-1 is labeled a pseudogene. The CDR3 has 18 residues. CDR3 nucleotide sequence: TGTGCCAGCAGCAATTTCATTGGTTCGGGCCAAGGGATCTACGAGCAGTACTTC. This translates into CASSNFIGSGQGIYEQYF.

This chain joins TRBV4-2 and TRBJ2-5; D perhaps matches TRBD2 (6 bases). With 8 bases removed from V and 1 base from J, the gap between germline ends came to 11 bases. From germline, CDR1 is LGHNA and CDR2 YNFKEQ. The CDR3 spans 13 residues. The CDR3, as DNA: TGTGCCAGCGCACGGGGGATCCAAGAGACCCAGTACTTC. This translates into CASARGIQETQYF.